This record looks at one T cell receptor beta chain sequence and its context. Antigen unknown. These data belong to a study of monozygotic twins with inflammatory bowel disease. Points from the study as a whole: Among patients, repertoires may have gained variability from differing immunosuppressive treatments. For repertoire similarity, concordant twins did not differ from discordant twins, possibly because power was limited.

Eight separate reactions per sample yielded the cDNA. Nested PCRs of around 16 and 10 cycles, two in total, were run on TCRalpha and TCRbeta cDNA. TCRdb reprocessed the 5' RACE reads, keeping one entry per CDR3 protein, no DNA. The ten most abundant clones cover around 2% of a sample with 300,000 to 400,000 distinct CDR3 sequences. This CDR3 has 13 residues. Sequenced material: blood. This clonotype was obtained from a human donor with ulcerative colitis or Crohn's disease, or a healthy co-twin of an affected twin (not recorded which). The chain joins TRBV12-3 or TRBV12-4 to TRBJ1-3. The CDR3 loop is CASSLEVRNTIYF.